This record looks at one T cell receptor (beta chain) sequence and its context. Its antigen is unknown. Base qualities are not recorded, but no much larger clone differs from it by a single base. The time point label here, explained by the study, means: about 28 days (+/-7) after the second vaccine dose. AZD1222 recipients given second doses at about 4 weeks or at about 12 weeks were pooled, since spike-specific TCR depth and breadth were not found to differ between the two schedules. The vaccinee samples were drawn from two UK trials, COV001 and COV002, one of which was a single-blind randomized controlled phase 2/3 trial testing AZD1222 (ChAdOx1 nCoV-19) in healthy adults. For TCRbeta chain sequencing, PBMC samples from trial participants were taken at day 0 and at day 28 after the second dose. The data are from a study of T cell responses to AZD1222 COVID-19 vaccine (dated by TCRdb to the early 2020s). Regarding the complete study: TCR sequencing was performed for fewer than 250 trial participants, of whom around 200 were given two doses of AZD1222 and around 26 were given two doses of MenACWY control vaccine. Trial participants were enrolled by age into subgroups of 18-55, 56-69 and 70-plus years, and roughly 150, 30 and 60 TCR-sequenced participants, respectively, were included in these subgroups.

The CDR3 regions of human TCRbeta chains were analyzed by immunosequencing. The source study handled its data this way. TCRs in the repertoires were compared against a reference library of SARS-CoV-2-specific TCRs that had been generated with the MIRA antigen-specificity platform. Breadth meant the fraction of unique TCRs that were SARS-CoV-2-associated, whereas depth meant the fraction of total T cells that were SARS-CoV-2-associated. Using the MIRA data, every spike-specific TCR was mapped to the spike region that the TCR reacted to and assigned to either a CD4 or a CD8 class. Log10-transformed breadth and depth values were compared by one-way ANOVA with Sidak's multiple comparisons tests. Held by TCRdb, this immuneACCESS table contains in-frame sequences only and omits some clones. Under half of the omission traces to an unresolved V gene where checked; the cause of the rest is unknown. D and trimming were read from the DNA, whereas the V and J calls and clone size are those reported in that table. For this sample there are over 150,000 clones; around 90% appear just once. The ten largest clones add up to over 1% of the sample.

Overall results and qualifications from the work: Because no samples from the day 14 peak response were available, repertoires could be characterized only after the peak T cell response. After two AZD1222 doses, both the breadth and the depth of spike-specific TCRs were significantly higher than at day 0 and than in MenACWY recipients. In the small 56-69-year group, the increase in depth fell short of significance, most likely because of low power. Conclusions about previously exposed vaccinees were limited because only six or seven AZD1222 recipients were SARS-CoV-2 seropositive at baseline. Reportedly, almost half of the unique spike-specific TCRs recognized epitopes lying outside the regions that are mutated in the B.1.351 and B.1.1.7 variants. Participants were mostly white British, with more females than males. The authors suggested clonal diversity may have been underestimated. Vaccine-associated CD4 TCRs spanned the whole spike protein, with dominant responses in regions 160-218 and 743-854.

The TCR sequence derives from an adult who received the AZD1222 COVID-19 vaccine. The source was peripheral blood, collected 28 days after the second AZD1222 dose.

The CDR3 amino acid sequence is: CASTPGGSQETQYF. In nucleotides, the sequence is TGTGCCAGTACCCCTGGGGGGTCGCAAGAGACCCAGTACTTC. Here the chain combines TRBV19 and TRBJ2-5; the D segment could be TRBD2, given 6 matching bases. For CDR1 and CDR2, the germline V gene (reference sequence) lists LNHDA and SQIVND. From its cysteine to its phenylalanine, the CDR3 spans 14 amino acids. Kept here is only the CDR3 DNA, which spans 42 bases and is read in frame from base 1. The junction shows trimming of 7 bases on V and 2 bases on J, plus 14 bases between the germline ends.